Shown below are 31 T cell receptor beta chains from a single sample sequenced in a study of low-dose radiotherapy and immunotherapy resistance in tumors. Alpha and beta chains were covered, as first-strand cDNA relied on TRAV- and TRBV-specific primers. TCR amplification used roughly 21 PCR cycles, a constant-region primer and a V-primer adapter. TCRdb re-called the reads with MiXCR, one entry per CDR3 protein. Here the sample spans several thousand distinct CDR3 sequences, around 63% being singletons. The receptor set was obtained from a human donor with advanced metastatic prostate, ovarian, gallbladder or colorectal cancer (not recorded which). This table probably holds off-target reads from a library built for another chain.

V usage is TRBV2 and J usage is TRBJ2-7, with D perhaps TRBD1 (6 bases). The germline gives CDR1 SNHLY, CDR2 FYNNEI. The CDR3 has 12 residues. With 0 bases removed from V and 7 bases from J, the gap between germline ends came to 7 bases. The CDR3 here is CASSEADREQYF. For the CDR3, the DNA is TGTGCCAGCAGTGAAGCCGACAGGGAGCAGTACTTC.

CDR3: CASSFPGRGQYF. CDR3 nucleotide sequence: TGTGCCAGCAGCTTTCCTGGGCGCGGGCAGTACTTC. The chain combines TRBV5-8 with TRBJ2-7; D not resolved. This CDR3 region has 12 residues. Germline lookup yields CDR1 SGHTS and CDR2 YDEGEE. Trimming shortened V by 2 bases and J by 9 bases, and 12 bases separated the two germline ends.

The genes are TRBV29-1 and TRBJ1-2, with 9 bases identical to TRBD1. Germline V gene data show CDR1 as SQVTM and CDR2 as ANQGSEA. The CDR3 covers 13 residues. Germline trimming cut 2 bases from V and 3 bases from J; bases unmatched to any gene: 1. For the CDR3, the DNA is TGCAGCGTTGAAACAGGGGGCTACTATGGCTACACCTTC. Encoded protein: CSVETGGYYGYTF.

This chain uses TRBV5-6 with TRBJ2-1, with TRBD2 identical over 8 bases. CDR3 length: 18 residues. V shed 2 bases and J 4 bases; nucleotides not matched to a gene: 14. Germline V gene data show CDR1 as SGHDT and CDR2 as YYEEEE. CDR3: CASSLAGARKNTYNEQFF. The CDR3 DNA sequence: TGTGCCAGCAGCTTAGCGGGAGCTAGAAAGAATACTTACAATGAGCAGTTCTTC.

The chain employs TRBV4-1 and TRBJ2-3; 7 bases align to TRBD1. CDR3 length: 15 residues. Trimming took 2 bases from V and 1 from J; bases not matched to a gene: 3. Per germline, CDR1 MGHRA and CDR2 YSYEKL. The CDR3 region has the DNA TGCGCCAGCAGCCAAAGAGACAGGGGCACAGATACGCAGTATTTT. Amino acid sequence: CASSQRDRGTDTQYF.

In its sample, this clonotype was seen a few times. Here the CDR3 DNA reads TGCAGTGCTAGGAAGCTCTTCTCCTATAATTCACCCCTCCACTTT. This codes for CSARKLFSYNSPLHF. J is TRBJ1-6 and V is TRBV20-1, with unresolved D. The CDR3 is made up of 15 amino acids. The V gene lost 3 bases and the J gene lost 0 bases, with 9 bases spanning the gap. CDR1 DFQATT and CDR2 SNEGSKA come from the germline V gene (reference sequence).

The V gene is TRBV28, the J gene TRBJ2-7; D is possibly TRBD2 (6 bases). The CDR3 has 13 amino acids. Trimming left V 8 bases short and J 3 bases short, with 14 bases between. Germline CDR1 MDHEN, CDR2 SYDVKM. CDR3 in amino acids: CASLRGTGYEQYF. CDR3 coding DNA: TGTGCCAGCCTCCGGGGGACCGGCTACGAGCAGTACTTC.

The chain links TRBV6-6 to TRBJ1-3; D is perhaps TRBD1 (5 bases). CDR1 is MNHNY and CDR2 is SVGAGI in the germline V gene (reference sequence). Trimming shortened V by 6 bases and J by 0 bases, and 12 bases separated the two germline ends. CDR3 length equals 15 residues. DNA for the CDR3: TGTGCCAGCAGCCAGGGACCTTACTCTGGAAACACCATATATTTT. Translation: CASSQGPYSGNTIYF.

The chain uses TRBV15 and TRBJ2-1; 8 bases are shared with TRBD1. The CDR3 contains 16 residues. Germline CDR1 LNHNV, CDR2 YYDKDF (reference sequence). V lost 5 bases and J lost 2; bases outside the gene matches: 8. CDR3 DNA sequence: TGTGCCACCAGCGTATCCGGGACAGGACCCTACAATGAGCAGTTCTTC. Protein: CATSVSGTGPYNEQFF.

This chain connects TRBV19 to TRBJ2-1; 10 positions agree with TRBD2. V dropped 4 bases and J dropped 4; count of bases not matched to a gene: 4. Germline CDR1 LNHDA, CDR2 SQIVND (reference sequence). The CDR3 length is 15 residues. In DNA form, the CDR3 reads TGTGCCAGTAGTAGACAACTAGCGGGGTACAATGAGCAGTTCTTC. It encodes CASSRQLAGYNEQFF.

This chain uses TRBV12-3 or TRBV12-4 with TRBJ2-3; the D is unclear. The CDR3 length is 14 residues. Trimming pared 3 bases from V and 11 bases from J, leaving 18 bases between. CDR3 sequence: CASSFRAPLGGQYF. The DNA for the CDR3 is TGTGCCAGCAGTTTTAGAGCACCTCTTGGTGGGCAGTATTTT.

CDR3 sequence reads: CASSPREGKNTGELFF. CDR3 coding DNA: TGTGCCAGCTCACCACGTGAGGGGAAGAACACCGGGGAGCTGTTTTTT. The rearrangement joins TRBV18 to TRBJ2-2; either TRBD1 or TRBD2 may fit D (5 bases each). V was pared by 1 base and J by 1 base, with 10 bases between. CDR1 and CDR2 (germline): KGHSH, LQKENI. CDR3 length equals 16 residues.

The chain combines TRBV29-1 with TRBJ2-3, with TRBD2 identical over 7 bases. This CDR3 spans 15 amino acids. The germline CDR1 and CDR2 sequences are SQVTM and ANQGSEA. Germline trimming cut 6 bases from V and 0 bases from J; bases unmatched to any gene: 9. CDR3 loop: CSVVGWGGSTDTQYF. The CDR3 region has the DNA TGCAGCGTCGTAGGGTGGGGGGGAAGCACAGATACGCAGTATTTT.

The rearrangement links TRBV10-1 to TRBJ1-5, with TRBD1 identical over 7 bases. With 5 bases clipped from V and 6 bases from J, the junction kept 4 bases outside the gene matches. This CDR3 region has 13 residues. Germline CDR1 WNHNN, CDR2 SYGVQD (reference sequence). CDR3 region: CASSTGVGQPQHF. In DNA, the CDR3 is TGCGCCAGCAGTACAGGGGTCGGTCAGCCCCAGCATTTT.

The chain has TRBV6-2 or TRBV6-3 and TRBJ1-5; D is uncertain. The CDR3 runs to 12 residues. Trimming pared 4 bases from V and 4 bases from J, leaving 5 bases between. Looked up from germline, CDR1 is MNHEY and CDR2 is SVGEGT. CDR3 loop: CASSSPNQPQHF. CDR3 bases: TGTGCCAGCAGTTCGCCGAATCAGCCCCAGCATTTT.

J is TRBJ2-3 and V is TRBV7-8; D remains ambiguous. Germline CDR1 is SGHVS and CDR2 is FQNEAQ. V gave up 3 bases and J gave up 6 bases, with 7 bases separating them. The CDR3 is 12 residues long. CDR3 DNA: TGTGCCAGCAGCTTGTGGGTGGATACGCAGTATTTT. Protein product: CASSLWVDTQYF. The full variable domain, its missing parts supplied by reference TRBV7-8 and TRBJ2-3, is GAGVSQSPRYKVAKRGQDVALRCDPISGHVSLFWYQQALGQGPEFLTYFQNEAQLDKSGLPSDRFFAERPEGSVSTLKIQRTQQEDSAVYLCASSLWVDTQYFGPGTRLTVL.

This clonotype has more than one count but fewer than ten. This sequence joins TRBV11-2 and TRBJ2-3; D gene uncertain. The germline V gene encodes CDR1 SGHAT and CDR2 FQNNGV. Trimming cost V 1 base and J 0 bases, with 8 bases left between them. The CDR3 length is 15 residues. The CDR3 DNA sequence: TGTGCCAGCAGCTTAGCCTACAGCAGCACAGATACGCAGTATTTT. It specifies CASSLAYSSTDTQYF.

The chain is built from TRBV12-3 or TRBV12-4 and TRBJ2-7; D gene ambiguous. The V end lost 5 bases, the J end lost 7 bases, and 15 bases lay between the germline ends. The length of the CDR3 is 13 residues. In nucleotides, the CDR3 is TGTGCCAGCAGTGGTCCGGGCCTCGGGGAGCAGTACTTC. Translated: CASSGPGLGEQYF.

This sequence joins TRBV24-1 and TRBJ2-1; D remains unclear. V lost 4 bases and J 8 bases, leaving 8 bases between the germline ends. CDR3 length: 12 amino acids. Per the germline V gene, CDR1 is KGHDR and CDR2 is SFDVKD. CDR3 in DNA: TGTGCCACCAGTGAAATAGGCTATGAGCAGTTCTTC. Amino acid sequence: CATSEIGYEQFF.

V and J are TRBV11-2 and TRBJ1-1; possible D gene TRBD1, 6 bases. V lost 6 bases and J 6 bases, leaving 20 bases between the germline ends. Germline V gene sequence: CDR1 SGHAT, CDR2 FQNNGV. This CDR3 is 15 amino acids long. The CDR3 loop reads CASRAGGALTAEAFF. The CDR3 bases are TGTGCCAGCAGAGCGGGGGGGGCACTAACCGCTGAAGCTTTCTTT.

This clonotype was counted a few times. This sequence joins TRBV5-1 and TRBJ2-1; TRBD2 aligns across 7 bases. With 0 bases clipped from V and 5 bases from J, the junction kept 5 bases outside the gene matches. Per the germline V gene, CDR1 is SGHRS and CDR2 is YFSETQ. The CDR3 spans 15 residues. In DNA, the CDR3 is TGCGCCAGCAGCTTGGGGGGGACTAACGACAATGAGCAGTTCTTC. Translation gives CASSLGGTNDNEQFF.

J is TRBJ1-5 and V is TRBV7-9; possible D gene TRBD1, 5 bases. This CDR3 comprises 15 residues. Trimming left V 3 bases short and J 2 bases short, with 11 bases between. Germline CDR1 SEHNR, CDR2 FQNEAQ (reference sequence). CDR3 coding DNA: TGTGCCAGCAGCTTCGGGGGGTCGGGCAATCAGCCCCAGCATTTT. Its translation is CASSFGGSGNQPQHF.

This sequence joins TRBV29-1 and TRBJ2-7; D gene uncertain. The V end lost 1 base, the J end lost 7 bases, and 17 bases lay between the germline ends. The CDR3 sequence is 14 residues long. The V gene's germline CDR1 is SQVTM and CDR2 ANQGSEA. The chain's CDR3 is CSVEVSGFSREQYF. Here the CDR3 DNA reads TGCAGCGTTGAAGTTTCTGGGTTTTCCAGGGAGCAGTACTTC.

The DNA for the CDR3 is TGTGCCAGCAGCCCGGCAATAGCGGGGGCTGAGCAGTACTTC. Translating gives CASSPAIAGAEQYF. The V and J genes are TRBV7-9 and TRBJ2-7; 9 bases align to TRBD2. The CDR3 loop spans 14 amino acids. The J segment lost 7 bases and the V segment lost 5 bases, leaving 9 bases of the junction unmatched. Germline V gives CDR1 SEHNR, CDR2 FQNEAQ (reference sequence).

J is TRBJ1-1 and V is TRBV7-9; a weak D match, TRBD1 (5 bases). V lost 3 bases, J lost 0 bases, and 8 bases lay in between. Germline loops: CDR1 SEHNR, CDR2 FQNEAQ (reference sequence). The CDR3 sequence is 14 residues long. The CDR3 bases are TGTGCCAGCAGCTTGGGGGTCATGAACACTGAAGCTTTCTTT. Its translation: CASSLGVMNTEAFF.

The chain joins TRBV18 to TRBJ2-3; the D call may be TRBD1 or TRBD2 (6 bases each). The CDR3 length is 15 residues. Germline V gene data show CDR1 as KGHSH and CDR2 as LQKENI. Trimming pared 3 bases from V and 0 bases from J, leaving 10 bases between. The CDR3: CASSPVGGSTDTQYF. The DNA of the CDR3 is TGTGCCAGCTCACCTGTAGGGGGGAGCACAGATACGCAGTATTTT.

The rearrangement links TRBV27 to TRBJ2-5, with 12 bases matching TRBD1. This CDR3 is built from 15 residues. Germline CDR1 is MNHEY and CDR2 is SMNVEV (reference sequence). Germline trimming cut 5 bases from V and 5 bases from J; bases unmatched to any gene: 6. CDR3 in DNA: TGTGCCAGCAGTAACTGGGGACAGGGGGCTGAGACCCAGTACTTC. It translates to CASSNWGQGAETQYF.

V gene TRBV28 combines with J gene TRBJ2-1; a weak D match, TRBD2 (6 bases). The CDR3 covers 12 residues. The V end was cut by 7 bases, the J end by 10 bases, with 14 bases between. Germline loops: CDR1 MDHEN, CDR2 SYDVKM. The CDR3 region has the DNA TGTGCCAGCACTTCGGGTGGGGGGGAGCAGTTCTTC. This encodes CASTSGGGEQFF.

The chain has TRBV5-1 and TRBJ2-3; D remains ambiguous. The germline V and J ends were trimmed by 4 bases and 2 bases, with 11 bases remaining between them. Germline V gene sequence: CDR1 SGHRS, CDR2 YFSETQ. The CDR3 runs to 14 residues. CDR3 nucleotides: TGCGCCAGCAGCCCGGCCACCCCCACAGATACGCAGTATTTT. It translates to CASSPATPTDTQYF.

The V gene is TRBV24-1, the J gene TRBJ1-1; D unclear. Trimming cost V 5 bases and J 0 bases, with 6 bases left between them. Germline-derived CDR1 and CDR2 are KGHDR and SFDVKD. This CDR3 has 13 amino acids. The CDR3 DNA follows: TGTGCCACCAGTGGTCCACTGAACACTGAAGCTTTCTTT. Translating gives CATSGPLNTEAFF.

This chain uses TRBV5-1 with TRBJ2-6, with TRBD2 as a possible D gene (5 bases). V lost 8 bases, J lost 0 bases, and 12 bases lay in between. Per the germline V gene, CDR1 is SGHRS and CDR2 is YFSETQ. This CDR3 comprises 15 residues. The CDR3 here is CARPDFLSGANVLTF. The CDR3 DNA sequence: TGCGCCAGGCCGGACTTTCTCTCTGGGGCCAACGTCCTGACTTTC. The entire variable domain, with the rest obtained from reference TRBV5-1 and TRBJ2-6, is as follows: KAGVTQTPRYLIKTRGQQVTLSCSPISGHRSVSWYQQTPGQGLQFLFEYFSETQRNKGNFPGRFSGRQFSNSRSEMNVSTLELGDSALYLCARPDFLSGANVLTFGAGSRLTVL.